Sequencing of this T cell receptor beta chain was carried out in a study of shared clonotypes between healthy human individuals. Study background: There were three CD4 naive, three CD4 memory, two CD8 naive and one CD8 memory plates per donor.

This clone has just a few counts. The protocol was immunoSEQ multiplex PCR, while the TCRdb copy is restricted to in-frame clones and leaves out a portion. The profile covers about 340,000 clones, with around 67% appearing a single time and around 9.3% taken by the ten largest. The CDR3 is made up of 17 amino acids. V shed 0 bases and J 0 bases; nucleotides not matched to a gene: 6. Germline-derived CDR1 and CDR2 are SQVTM and ANQGSEA. This sequence joins TRBV29-1 and TRBJ2-3, with 10 bases fitting TRBD2. The source of this sequence is a man aged 25-45 years in good health. The sequencing input was memory CD4+ T cells sorted from blood. Subset in this sample: CD45RA-negative fraction. This CDR3 is CSVEDNLAGVSTDTQYF. The CDR3 DNA reads TGCAGCGTTGAAGACAATCTAGCGGGAGTTAGCACAGATACGCAGTATTTT.